This entry lists 2 T cell receptor beta chains sequenced from one sample in a study of cytomegalovirus exposure and HLA in healthy donors. The PCR made use of 60 Vbeta and 13 Jbeta primers. Here immunoSEQ multiplex PCR was the method, and the copy in TCRdb shows in-frame clones only, minus some. The sample records more than 130,000 clones, roughly four fifths being singletons. Sequencing was performed on PBMCs. The receptors come from a man aged 40-50 years in good health and CMV-seropositive.

The chain couples TRBV10-3 to TRBJ1-5; TRBD1 matches at 7 bases. Germline values: CDR1 ENHRY, CDR2 SYGVKD. The junction had 7 bases not matched to a gene; V was cut back by 4 bases and J by 7 bases. There are 14 residues in the CDR3. Written as DNA, the CDR3 is TGTGCCATCAGTGTTCAGGGGGAAGGGCAGCCCCAGCATTTT. This gives the protein CAISVQGEGQPQHF.

This sequence joins TRBV10-3 and TRBJ1-1; D not resolved. This CDR3 spans 15 amino acids. The V end was cut by 0 bases, the J end by 5 bases, with 13 bases between. CDR1 is ENHRY and CDR2 is SYGVKD in the germline V gene. The CDR3 loop reads CAISESWATATEAFF. In nucleotides, the CDR3 is TGTGCCATCAGTGAGTCGTGGGCCACCGCTACTGAAGCTTTCTTT.